This T cell receptor beta chain came from a study of blood T cells in healthy people across ages. A second PCR of 7 to 11 cycles used a sample-barcoded 5' primer and a J-beta primer mix. TCRdb re-called the 5' RACE reads with MiXCR, one entry per CDR3 protein. The sample includes under 950,000 distinct CDR3 sequences, about 24% seen only once; the top ten take roughly 22%. The CDR3 consists of 11 residues. Trimming cost V 0 bases and J 12 bases, with 8 bases left between them. In germline, CDR1 is SEHNR, CDR2 FQNEAQ (reference sequence). V is TRBV7-9 and J is TRBJ1-2; D uncertain. Material: blood. This TCR came from a man between 65 and 80 years old in good health. CDR3 DNA sequence: TGTGCCAGCAGCTTAGCAGGGTTGGACACCTTC. It translates to CASSLAGLDTF.